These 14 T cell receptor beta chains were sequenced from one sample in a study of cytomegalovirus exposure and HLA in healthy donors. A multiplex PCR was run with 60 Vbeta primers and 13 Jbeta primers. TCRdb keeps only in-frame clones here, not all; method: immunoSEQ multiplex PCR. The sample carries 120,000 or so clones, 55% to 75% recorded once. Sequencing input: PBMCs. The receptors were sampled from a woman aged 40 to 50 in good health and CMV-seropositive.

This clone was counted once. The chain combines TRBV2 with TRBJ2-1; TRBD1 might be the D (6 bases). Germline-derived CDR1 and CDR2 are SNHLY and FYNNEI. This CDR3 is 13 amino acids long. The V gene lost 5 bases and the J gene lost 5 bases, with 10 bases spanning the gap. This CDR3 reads CASSSSGDNEQFF. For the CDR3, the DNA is TGTGCCAGCAGTAGTTCAGGGGACAATGAGCAGTTCTTC.

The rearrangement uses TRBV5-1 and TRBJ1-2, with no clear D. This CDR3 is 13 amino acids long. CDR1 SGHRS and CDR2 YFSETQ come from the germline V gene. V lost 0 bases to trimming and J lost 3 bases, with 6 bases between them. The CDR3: CASSLAVHYGYTF. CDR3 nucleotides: TGCGCCAGCAGCTTGGCAGTTCACTATGGCTACACCTTC.

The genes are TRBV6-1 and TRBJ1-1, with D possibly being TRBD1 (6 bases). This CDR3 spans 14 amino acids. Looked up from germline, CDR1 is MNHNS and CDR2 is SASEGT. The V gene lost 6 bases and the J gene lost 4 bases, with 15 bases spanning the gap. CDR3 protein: CASSLDSYLTEAFF. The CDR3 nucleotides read TGTGCCAGCAGCCTGGACAGCTACCTCACTGAAGCTTTCTTT.

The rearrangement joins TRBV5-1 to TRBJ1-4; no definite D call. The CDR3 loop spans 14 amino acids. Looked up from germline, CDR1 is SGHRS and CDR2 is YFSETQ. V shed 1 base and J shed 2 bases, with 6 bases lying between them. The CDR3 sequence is CASSLSGTNEKLFF. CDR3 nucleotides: TGCGCCAGCAGCTTGTCCGGGACTAATGAAAAACTGTTTTTT.

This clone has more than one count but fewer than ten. For the CDR3, the DNA is TGCAGCGTAAGACAGGGAGGCACAGATACGCAGTATTTT. Translating it yields CSVRQGGTDTQYF. The rearrangement joins TRBV29-1 to TRBJ2-3, with 7 bases that match TRBD1. V lost 6 bases, J lost 1 base, and 4 bases stayed unmatched. The CDR3 runs 13 residues. Germline V gene data show CDR1 as SQVTM and CDR2 as ANQGSEA.

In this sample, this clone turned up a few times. Here the CDR3 reads CASSLTANTGELFF. The CDR3 coding sequence is TGTGCCAGCAGCTTAACAGCGAACACCGGGGAGCTGTTTTTT. This chain joins TRBV7-8 and TRBJ2-2; D gene uncertain. Germline CDR1 and CDR2: SGHVS and FQNEAQ. V was trimmed by 2 bases and J by 0 bases, leaving 4 bases between them. The CDR3 runs 14 residues.

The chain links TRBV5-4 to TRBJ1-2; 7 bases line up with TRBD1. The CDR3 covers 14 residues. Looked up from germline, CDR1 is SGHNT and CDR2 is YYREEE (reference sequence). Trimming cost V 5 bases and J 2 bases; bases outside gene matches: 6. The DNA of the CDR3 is TGTGCCAGCAGAACAGAGGGGGCGAACTATGGCTACACCTTC. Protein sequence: CASRTEGANYGYTF.

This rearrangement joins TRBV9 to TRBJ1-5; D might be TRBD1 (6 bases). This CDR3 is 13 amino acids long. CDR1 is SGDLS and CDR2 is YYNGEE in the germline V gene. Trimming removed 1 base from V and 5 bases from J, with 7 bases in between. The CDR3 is CASSVRTDQPQHF. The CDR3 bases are TGTGCCAGCAGCGTAAGGACAGATCAGCCCCAGCATTTT. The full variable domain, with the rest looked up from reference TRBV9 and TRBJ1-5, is DSGVTQTPKHLITATGQRVTLRCSPRSGDLSVYWYQQSLDQGLQFLIQYYNGEERAKGNILERFSAQQFPDLHSELNLSSLELGDSALYFCASSVRTDQPQHFGDGTRLSIL.

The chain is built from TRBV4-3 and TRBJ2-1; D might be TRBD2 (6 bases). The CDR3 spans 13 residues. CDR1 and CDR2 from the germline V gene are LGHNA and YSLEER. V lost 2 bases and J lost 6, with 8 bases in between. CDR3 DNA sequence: TGCGCCAGCAGCCAAACGGGAGTCAATGAGCAGTTCTTC. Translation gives CASSQTGVNEQFF.

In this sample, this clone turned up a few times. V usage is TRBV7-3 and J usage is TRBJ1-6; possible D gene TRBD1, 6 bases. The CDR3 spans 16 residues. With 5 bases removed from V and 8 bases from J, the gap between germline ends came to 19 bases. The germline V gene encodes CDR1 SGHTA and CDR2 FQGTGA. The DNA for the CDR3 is TGTGCCAGCAGCGCGTCTACACAGGGAAGGGATTCACCCCTCCACTTT. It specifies CASSASTQGRDSPLHF.

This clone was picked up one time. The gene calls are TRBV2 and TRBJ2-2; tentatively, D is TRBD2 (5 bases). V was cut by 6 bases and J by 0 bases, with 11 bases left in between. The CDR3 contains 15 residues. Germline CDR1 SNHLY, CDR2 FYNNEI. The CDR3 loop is CASRKVTTNTGELFF. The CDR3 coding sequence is TGTGCCAGCAGAAAAGTGACTACGAACACCGGGGAGCTGTTTTTT.

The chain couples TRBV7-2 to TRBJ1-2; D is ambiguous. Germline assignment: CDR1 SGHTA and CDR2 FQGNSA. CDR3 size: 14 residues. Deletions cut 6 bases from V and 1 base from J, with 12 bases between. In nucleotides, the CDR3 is TGTGCCAGCAGACCAGACGCGGGTAACTATGGCTACACCTTC. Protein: CASRPDAGNYGYTF.

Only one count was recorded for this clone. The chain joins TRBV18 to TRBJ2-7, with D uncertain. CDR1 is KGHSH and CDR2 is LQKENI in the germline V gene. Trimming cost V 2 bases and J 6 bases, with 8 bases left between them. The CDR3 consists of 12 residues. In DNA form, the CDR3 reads TGTGCCAGCTCACCAGGCCAGTTCGAGCAGTACTTC. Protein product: CASSPGQFEQYF. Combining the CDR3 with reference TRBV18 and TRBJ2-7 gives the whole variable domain NAGVMQNPRHLVRRRGQEARLRCSPMKGHSHVYWYRQLPEEGLKFMVYLQKENIIDESGMPKERFSAEFPKEGPSILRIQQVVRGDSAAYFCASSPGQFEQYFGPGTRLTVT.

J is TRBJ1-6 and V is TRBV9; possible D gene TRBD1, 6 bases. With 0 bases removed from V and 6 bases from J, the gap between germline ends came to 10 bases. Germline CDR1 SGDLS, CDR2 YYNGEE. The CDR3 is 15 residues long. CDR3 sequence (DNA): TGTGCCAGCAGCGTAGGAGGACAGAGTAATTCACCCCTCCACTTT. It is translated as CASSVGGQSNSPLHF.